This passage covers 26 T cell receptor beta chains from one sample sequenced in a study of blood T cells in healthy people across ages. The second PCR ran roughly 6 to 12 cycles with a sample-barcoded 5' primer and J-beta primers. TCRdb processed the 5' RACE reads anew with MiXCR; each CDR3 protein has one entry. The top ten hold 15% to 20% of the sample, which has just under 900,000 distinct CDR3 sequences, 25% to 35% seen once. Sequenced sample: blood. All receptors derive from a woman of 80 years or more in good health.

The V gene is TRBV18, the J gene TRBJ1-4; 7 nucleotides agree with TRBD1. Trimming at V came to 6 bases and at J to 2 bases, leaving 9 bases not matched to a gene. Germline loops: CDR1 KGHSH, CDR2 LQKENI. The CDR3 is 16 amino acids. This chain's CDR3 is CASSQGQIATNEKLFF. The CDR3 region has the DNA TGTGCCAGCTCGCAGGGACAGATTGCGACTAATGAAAAACTGTTTTTT.

This clonotype was seen at least ten times. V and J are TRBV2 and TRBJ2-1; TRBD1 might be the D (6 bases). Trimming removed 7 bases from V and 0 bases from J, with 19 bases in between. CDR1 and CDR2 from the germline V gene are SNHLY and FYNNEI. The CDR3 is 17 residues long. For the CDR3, the DNA is TGTGCCAGCATGAGAAAAGGGACACAGATCTCCTACAATGAGCAGTTCTTC. Translation gives CASMRKGTQISYNEQFF.

This clonotype has only a few counts. The chain carries TRBV4-1 and TRBJ1-4, with D tentatively TRBD1 (5 bases). This CDR3 contains 16 residues. CDR1 and CDR2 (germline): MGHRA, YSYEKL. V lost 0 bases and J 3 bases, leaving 11 bases between the germline ends. The CDR3: CASSQDGRGPNEKLFF. The CDR3 DNA follows: TGCGCCAGCAGCCAAGATGGGAGGGGACCTAATGAAAAACTGTTTTTT.

The chain links TRBV4-2 to TRBJ2-1; the D call may be TRBD1 or TRBD2 (5 bases each). The DNA end is more similar to TRBJ2-7, so the J call may be wrong. This CDR3 comprises 16 residues. Germline V gives CDR1 LGHNA, CDR2 YNFKEQ. CDR3 nucleotide sequence: TGTGCCAGCAGCCAAGATCTGAGGGGCGGCTACAATGAGCAGTACTTC. Its protein product is CASSQDLRGGYNEQYF.

The chain is built from TRBV20-1 and TRBJ1-2; D is undetermined. Germline V lookup: CDR1 DFQATT, CDR2 SNEGSKA (reference sequence). This CDR3 is built from 13 residues. Trimming stripped 0 bases from V and 5 bases from J, with 10 bases between. CDR3 sequence (DNA): TGCAGTGCTAGAGATCGGGCCAGTTATGGCTACACCTTC. This sequence encodes CSARDRASYGYTF.

The gene calls are TRBV6-2 or TRBV6-3 and TRBJ2-3; D is perhaps TRBD1 (5 bases). CDR1 is MNHEY and CDR2 is SVGEGT in the germline V gene. This CDR3 contains 16 residues. V lost 2 bases and J 2 bases, leaving 14 bases between the germline ends. In DNA, the CDR3 is TGTGCCAGCAGTTACCCCAGGGAAGTCCCCACAGATACGCAGTATTTT. It encodes CASSYPREVPTDTQYF.

This clonotype was counted once. The germline gene is not matched at one end of the junction; a read error may be the cause. V and J are TRBV25-1 and TRBJ2-5, with unresolved D. This CDR3 comprises 14 residues. From germline, CDR1 is MGHDK and CDR2 SYGVNS. The CDR3 here is CASSELGPSETRYF. In DNA, the CDR3 is TGTGCCAGCAGTGAGCTGGGTCCCTCGGAGACCCGGTACTTC. Together with reference TRBV25-1 and TRBJ2-5, the CDR3 gives the full variable domain: EADIYQTPRYLVIGTGKKITLECSQTMGHDKMYWYQQDPGMELHLIHYSYGVNSTEKGDLSSESTVSRIRTEHFPLTLESARPSHTSQYLCASSELGPSETRYFGPGTRLLVL.

In its sample, this clonotype was seen many times. The rearrangement joins TRBV12-3 or TRBV12-4 to TRBJ2-1; no clear D. Trimming removed 6 bases at V and 4 bases at J, with 13 bases between. CDR3 length: 14 residues. The CDR3 reads CASSAEHLYNEQFF. In DNA, the CDR3 is TGTGCCAGCAGCGCAGAGCACCTGTACAATGAGCAGTTCTTC.

The V gene is TRBV15, the J gene TRBJ2-3, with 9 bases aligning to TRBD2. V was pared by 0 bases and J by 3 bases, with 19 bases of the junction left unmatched. Germline V gives CDR1 LNHNV, CDR2 YYDKDF (reference sequence). The CDR3 has 21 amino acids. CDR3 coding DNA: TGTGCCACCAGCAGAGAGCGCCGTCCGGTTGCGGGGGGGCCAGGGACAGATACGCAGTATTTT. Amino acids: CATSRERRPVAGGPGTDTQYF.

This clonotype turned up a few times. The chain carries TRBV12-3 or TRBV12-4 and TRBJ1-1; D gene ambiguous. There are 15 residues in the CDR3. V dropped 5 bases and J dropped 0 bases, with 13 bases sitting between them. Here the CDR3 reads CASSPGRSMNTEAFF. The CDR3 region has the DNA TGTGCCAGCAGTCCCGGGAGATCTATGAACACTGAAGCTTTCTTT.

Many counts were recorded for this clonotype. The chain combines TRBV29-1 with TRBJ2-6, with D unresolved. Trimming removed 4 bases at V and 0 bases at J, with 7 bases between. In germline, CDR1 is SQVTM, CDR2 ANQGSEA. The CDR3 is made up of 14 amino acids. The CDR3 DNA reads TGCAGCGTTGGGGCTAGCTCTGGGGCCAACGTCCTGACTTTC. Amino acid sequence: CSVGASSGANVLTF. The full variable domain, with the rest looked up from reference TRBV29-1 and TRBJ2-6, is SAVISQKPSRDICQRGTSLTIQCQVDSQVTMMFWYRQQPGQSLTLIATANQGSEATYESGFVIDKFPISRPNLTFSTLTVSNMSPEDSSIYLCSVGASSGANVLTFGAGSRLTVL.

Concerning this clonotype: At one of its ends the junction is not consistent with the germline gene, which may arise from a read error. This rearrangement joins TRBV20-1 to TRBJ1-5, with D tentatively TRBD1 (5 bases). Germline lookup yields CDR1 DFQATT and CDR2 SNEGSKA (reference sequence). This CDR3 has 13 amino acids. DNA of the CDR3: TGCAGTGCCAGAGACAGTCTCAATCAGCCCCAGCATTTT. This codes for CSARDSLNQPQHF.

This clonotype was observed at least ten times. V usage is TRBV6-2 or TRBV6-3 and J usage is TRBJ2-3; weak D call: TRBD2 (7 bases). Deletions cut 2 bases from V and 3 bases from J, with 12 bases between. Germline CDR1 reads MNHEY; CDR2 reads SVGEGT. The CDR3 loop spans 15 amino acids. CDR3 nucleotide sequence: TGTGCCAGCAGTTACGGGGGGGCAGGGACAGATACGCAGTATTTT. As protein: CASSYGGAGTDTQYF.

Comments on this clonotype: Germline is not matched at one junction end, which may reflect a read error. J is TRBJ2-5 and V is TRBV7-9, with 11 nucleotides matching TRBD1. Germline-derived CDR1 and CDR2 are SEHNR and FQNEAQ (reference sequence). This CDR3 is built from 15 residues. In nucleotides, the CDR3 is TGTGTCAGCAGCTCCAGGGACAGGGGGCAAGAGACCCAGTACTTC. As protein: CVSSSRDRGQETQYF.

Ten or more counts support this clonotype. The chain is built from TRBV20-1 and TRBJ2-7, with TRBD1 matching 10 bases. V trimming: 3 bases; J trimming: 2 bases; junction bases outside the gene matches: 7. CDR3 length equals 15 residues. Germline V gene sequence: CDR1 DFQATT, CDR2 SNEGSKA (reference sequence). CDR3 in amino acids: CSASPGQGLTYEQYF. The DNA for the CDR3 is TGCAGTGCTAGCCCGGGACAGGGGTTAACCTACGAGCAGTACTTC.

This rearrangement joins TRBV11-2 to TRBJ2-1; the match to TRBD2 covers 9 bases. Per germline, CDR1 SGHAT and CDR2 FQNNGV. Germline trimming cut 2 bases from V and 3 bases from J; bases unmatched to any gene: 5. This CDR3 has 16 amino acids. CDR3 nucleotides: TGTGCCAGCAGCTTAACCAGCGGGGGGTACTACAATGAGCAGTTCTTC. It specifies CASSLTSGGYYNEQFF.

The J gene is TRBJ1-2, the V gene TRBV4-2; 8 positions agree with TRBD1. V dropped 1 base and J dropped 7; count of bases not matched to a gene: 8. This CDR3 has 15 amino acids. Germline loops: CDR1 LGHNA, CDR2 YNFKEQ. The DNA for the CDR3 is TGTGCCAGCAGCCAAGGGCAGGGGGCGCGAATTGGCTACACCTTC. As protein: CASSQGQGARIGYTF.

This clonotype showed up many times. The V call is TRBV3-1, the J call TRBJ2-3; D is possibly TRBD2 (5 bases). Germline CDR1 reads LGHDT; CDR2 reads YNNKEL (reference sequence). V gave up 2 bases and J gave up 3 bases, with 15 bases separating them. This CDR3 comprises 16 residues. CDR3 loop: CASSQTTSLGTDTQYF. The CDR3 DNA sequence: TGTGCCAGCAGCCAAACTACTAGTCTAGGAACAGATACGCAGTATTTT.

The rearrangement uses TRBV7-2 and TRBJ2-3; D may be TRBD1 (5 bases). The CDR3 spans 12 residues. CDR1 SGHTA and CDR2 FQGNSA come from the germline V gene. V shed 4 bases and J shed 7 bases, with 9 bases lying between them. The CDR3 spells CASSSGSHTQYF. The CDR3 DNA follows: TGTGCCAGCAGCTCAGGGTCGCATACGCAGTATTTT.

This clonotype was counted at least ten times. The chain employs TRBV6-4 and TRBJ1-2, with D unresolved. The CDR3 is made up of 13 amino acids. The V end was cut by 2 bases, the J end by 5 bases, with 9 bases between. The germline V gene encodes CDR1 MRHNA and CDR2 SNTAGT. The CDR3, as DNA: TGTGCCAGCAGTGACCCAGGCGTATATGGCTACACCTTC. This encodes CASSDPGVYGYTF.

This clonotype was recorded many times. J is TRBJ2-1 and V is TRBV4-3, with 9 bases matching TRBD2. The CDR3 consists of 19 residues. The V gene end was trimmed by 0 bases and the J gene end by 9 bases; junction bases not matched to a gene: 18. CDR1 is LGHNA, CDR2 YSLEER, per germline. CDR3 region: CASSQDRFIGGGATGEQFF. The DNA for the CDR3 is TGCGCCAGCAGCCAAGATAGATTTATCGGCGGGGGGGCAACGGGTGAGCAGTTCTTC.

CDR3 in amino acids: CASSSQGARGRPQHF. CDR3 DNA: TGTGCCAGCAGTTCACAGGGGGCGAGGGGTCGGCCCCAGCATTTT. The chain is built from TRBV6-6 and TRBJ1-5; 9 bases are a match to TRBD1. After removal of 4 bases from V and 9 bases from J, the junction contained 10 bases not matched to a gene. CDR1 and CDR2 from the germline V gene are MNHNY and SVGAGI (reference sequence). This CDR3 contains 15 residues.

This sequence joins TRBV18 and TRBJ1-1, with TRBD1 as a possible D gene (5 bases). V gave up 0 bases and J gave up 4 bases, with 12 bases separating them. The CDR3 sequence is 15 residues long. CDR1 and CDR2 from the germline V gene are KGHSH and LQKENI. DNA for the CDR3: TGTGCCAGCTCACCACCGGGACTTATCGGCACTGAAGCTTTCTTT. It translates to CASSPPGLIGTEAFF. The entire variable domain, with the rest obtained from reference TRBV18 and TRBJ1-1, is as follows: NAGVMQNPRHLVRRRGQEARLRCSPMKGHSHVYWYRQLPEEGLKFMVYLQKENIIDESGMPKERFSAEFPKEGPSILRIQQVVRGDSAAYFCASSPPGLIGTEAFFGQGTRLTVV.

V gene TRBV14 combines with J gene TRBJ1-1, with D perhaps matching TRBD1 (5 bases). The CDR3 has 17 residues. V was trimmed by 2 bases and J by 1 base, leaving 17 bases between them. Germline V gives CDR1 SGHDN, CDR2 FVKESK. DNA for the CDR3: TGTGCCAGCAGCCAACACCTCATCCCGAGGGGGAACACTGAAGCTTTCTTT. Translated, it gives CASSQHLIPRGNTEAFF.

This clonotype occurred a few times. The genes are TRBV18 and TRBJ2-5, with 13 bases aligning to TRBD2. Germline trimming cut 6 bases from V and 4 bases from J; bases unmatched to any gene: 11. The germline V gene has CDR1 KGHSH and CDR2 LQKENI. The CDR3 is 17 amino acids. The CDR3 spells CASSLGLAGASGETQYF. CDR3 nucleotides: TGTGCCAGCTCCCTTGGACTAGCGGGGGCTTCGGGAGAGACCCAGTACTTC.

This clonotype was found once. The chain links TRBV11-3 to TRBJ2-7, with a weak D call TRBD2 (5 bases). CDR3 length equals 15 residues. Per germline, CDR1 SGHNT and CDR2 YENEEA. Trimming removed 5 bases from V and 7 bases from J, with 21 bases in between. CDR3 coding DNA: TGTGCCAGCAGCCCCGACCCTAGCTCCTACAGTGAGCAGTACTTC. It yields the protein CASSPDPSSYSEQYF.